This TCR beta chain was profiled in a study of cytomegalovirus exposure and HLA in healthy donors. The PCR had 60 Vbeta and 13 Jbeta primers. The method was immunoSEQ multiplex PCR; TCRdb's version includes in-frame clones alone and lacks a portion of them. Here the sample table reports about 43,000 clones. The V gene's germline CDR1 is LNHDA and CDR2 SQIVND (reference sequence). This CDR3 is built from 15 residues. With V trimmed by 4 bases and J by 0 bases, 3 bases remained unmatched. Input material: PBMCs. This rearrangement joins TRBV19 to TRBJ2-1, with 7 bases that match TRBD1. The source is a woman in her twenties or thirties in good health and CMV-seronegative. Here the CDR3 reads CASSKTGSSYNEQFF. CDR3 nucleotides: TGTGCCAGTAGTAAGACAGGGAGCTCCTACAATGAGCAGTTCTTC.